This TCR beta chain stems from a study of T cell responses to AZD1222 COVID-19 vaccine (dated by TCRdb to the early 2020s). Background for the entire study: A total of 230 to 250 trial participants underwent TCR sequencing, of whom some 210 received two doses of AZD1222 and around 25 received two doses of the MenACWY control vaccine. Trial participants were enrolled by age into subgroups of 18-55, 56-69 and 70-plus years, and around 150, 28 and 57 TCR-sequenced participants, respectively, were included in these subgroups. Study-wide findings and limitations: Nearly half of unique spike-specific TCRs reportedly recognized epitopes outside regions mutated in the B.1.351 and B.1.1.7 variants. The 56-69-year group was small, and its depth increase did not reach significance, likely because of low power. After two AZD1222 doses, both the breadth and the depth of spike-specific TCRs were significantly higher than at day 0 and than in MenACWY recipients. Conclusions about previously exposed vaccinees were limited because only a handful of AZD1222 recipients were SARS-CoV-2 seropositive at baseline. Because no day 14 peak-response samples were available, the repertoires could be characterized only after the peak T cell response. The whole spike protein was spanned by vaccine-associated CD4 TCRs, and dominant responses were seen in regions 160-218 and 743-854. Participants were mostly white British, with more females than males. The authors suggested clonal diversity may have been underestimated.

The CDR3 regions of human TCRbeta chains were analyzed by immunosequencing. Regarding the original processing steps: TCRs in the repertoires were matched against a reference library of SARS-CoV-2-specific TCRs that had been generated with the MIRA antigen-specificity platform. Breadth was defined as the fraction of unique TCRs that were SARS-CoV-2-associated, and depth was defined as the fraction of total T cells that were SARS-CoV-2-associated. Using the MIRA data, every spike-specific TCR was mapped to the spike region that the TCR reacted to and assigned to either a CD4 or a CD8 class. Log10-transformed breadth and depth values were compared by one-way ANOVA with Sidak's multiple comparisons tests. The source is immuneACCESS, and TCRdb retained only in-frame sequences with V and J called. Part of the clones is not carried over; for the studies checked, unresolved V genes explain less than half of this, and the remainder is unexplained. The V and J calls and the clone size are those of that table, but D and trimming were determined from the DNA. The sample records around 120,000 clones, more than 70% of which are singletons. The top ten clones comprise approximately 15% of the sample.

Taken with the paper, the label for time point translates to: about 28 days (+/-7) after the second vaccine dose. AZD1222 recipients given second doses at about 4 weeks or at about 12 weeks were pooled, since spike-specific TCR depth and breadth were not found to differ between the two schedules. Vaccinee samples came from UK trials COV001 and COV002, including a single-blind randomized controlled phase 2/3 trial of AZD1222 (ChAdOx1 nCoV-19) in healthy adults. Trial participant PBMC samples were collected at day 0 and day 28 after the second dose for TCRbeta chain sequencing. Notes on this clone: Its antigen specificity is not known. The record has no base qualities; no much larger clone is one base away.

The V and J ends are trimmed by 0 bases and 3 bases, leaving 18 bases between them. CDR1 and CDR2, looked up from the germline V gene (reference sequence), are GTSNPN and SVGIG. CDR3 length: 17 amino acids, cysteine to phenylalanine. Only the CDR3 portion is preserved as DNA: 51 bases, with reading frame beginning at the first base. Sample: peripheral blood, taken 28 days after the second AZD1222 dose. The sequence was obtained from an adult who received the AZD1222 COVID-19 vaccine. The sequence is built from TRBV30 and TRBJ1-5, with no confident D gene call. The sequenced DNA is TGTGCCTGGAGTGTAATAAAGGACCCCGATTTCAATCAGCCCCAGCATTTT. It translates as CAWSVIKDPDFNQPQHF.